This T cell receptor (beta chain) was sequenced during a study of CD8+ T cells in alopecia areata. Study results and caveats: In lesional scalp, particularly from alopecia totalis/universalis, clonality was higher than in normal scalp. There were also resident alphabeta T cells of normal skin sequenced in scalp samples.

Germline V gives CDR1 MNHEY, CDR2 SMNVEV (reference sequence). CDR3 size: 16 residues. V was cut by 5 bases and J by 0 bases, with 11 bases left in between. cDNA serving as the sequencing template came from extracted, reverse transcribed RNA. Data came from immunoSEQ multiplex PCR; TCRdb stores just in-frame clones and leaves some out. In the table there are more than 90,000 clones, approximately 58% of which are singletons. On this clone: Its antigen is not known.

The J gene is TRBJ2-6, the V gene TRBV27; D gene ambiguous. This TCR derives from a human donor in good health. The sequencing sample was made of CD4+ T cells sorted from blood. The CDR3 spells CASSPPWISGANVLTF. The CDR3 bases are TGTGCCAGCAGTCCCCCTTGGATCTCTGGGGCCAACGTCCTGACTTTC.